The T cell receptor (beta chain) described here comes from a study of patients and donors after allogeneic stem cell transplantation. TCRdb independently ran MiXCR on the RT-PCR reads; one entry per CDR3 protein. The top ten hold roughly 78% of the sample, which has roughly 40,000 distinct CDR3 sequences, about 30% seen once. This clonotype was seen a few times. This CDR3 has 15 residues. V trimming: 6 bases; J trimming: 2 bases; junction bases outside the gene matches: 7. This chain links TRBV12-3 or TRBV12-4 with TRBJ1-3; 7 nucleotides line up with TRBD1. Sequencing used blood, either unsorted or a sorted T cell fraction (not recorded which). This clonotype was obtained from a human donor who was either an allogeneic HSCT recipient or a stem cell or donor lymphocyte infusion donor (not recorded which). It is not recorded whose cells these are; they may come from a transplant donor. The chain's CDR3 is CASRPNRGAGNTIYF. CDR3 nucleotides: TGTGCCAGCAGACCTAACAGGGGCGCTGGAAACACCATATATTTT.